This paragraph covers one T cell receptor beta chain sequence. No antigen is known for it. PCR employed 60 Vbeta and 13 Jbeta primers. Profiling relied on immunoSEQ multiplex PCR, and the TCRdb table lists in-frame clones only, not all of them. The data show around 100,000 clones, around 74% seen once. CDR1 and CDR2 (germline): MDHEN, SYDVKM. V dropped 5 bases and J dropped 0 bases, with 10 bases sitting between them. The CDR3 spans 14 residues. The data stem from a study of cytomegalovirus exposure and HLA in healthy donors. Study findings and constraints: The presence/absence work took it that sequencing depth was about the same across donors. When analyzed later, the rates of TCR association showed variation by HLA locus, with DRB1 the most and HLA-C the fewest. Per a later analysis, 15,000 to 20,000 TCR beta sequences showed association with HLA alleles at 0.05 false discovery rate.

Source material: PBMCs. The sequence came from a woman aged 35 to 49 in good health and CMV-seronegative. The chain links TRBV28 to TRBJ1-2; possible D gene TRBD1, 6 bases. The CDR3 sequence: CASSSDRTNYGYTF. Here the CDR3 DNA reads TGTGCCAGCAGTAGCGACAGGACTAACTATGGCTACACCTTC.